The 21 T cell receptor beta chains given below trace back to one sample, sequenced in a study of naive and memory T cell subsets. Amplification of ligated cDNA took four PCR rounds with SP2 and nested alpha and beta constant primers. TCRdb called the UMI-ligation and nested PCR reads again in MiXCR, with one record for every CDR3 protein. Among roughly 14,000 distinct CDR3 sequences, roughly 5% were seen once, and the ten largest hold roughly 8.2%. The sample's treatment: skin biopsy from PPD injection site in Mantoux-positive individual. An oligonucleotide containing a UMI was ligated to the 3' end of TCR cDNA. The source was skin, collected from a tuberculin skin test site. These receptors were collected from an adult in good health.

By proportion, this clonotype is medium-sized. The CDR3 is CSARDRRQGASGANVLTF. The CDR3 DNA sequence: TGCAGTGCTAGAGATCGGCGTCAGGGGGCCTCTGGGGCCAACGTCCTGACTTTC. The chain links TRBV20-1 to TRBJ2-6; 8 bases match TRBD1. The J segment lost 0 bases and the V segment lost 0 bases, leaving 7 bases of the junction unmatched. The CDR3 is 18 amino acids. Germline CDR1 DFQATT, CDR2 SNEGSKA (reference sequence).

This clonotype was recorded at least ten times. V usage is TRBV20-1 and J usage is TRBJ1-6; TRBD1 is a possible D gene (5 bases). The germline V gene encodes CDR1 DFQATT and CDR2 SNEGSKA (reference sequence). This CDR3 is 15 amino acids long. Deletions cut 5 bases from V and 5 bases from J, with 16 bases between. CDR3 amino acids: CSAREGVGNNSPLHF. The CDR3, as DNA: TGCAGTGCTCGGGAAGGGGTCGGAAATAATTCACCCCTCCACTTT.

This chain uses TRBV4-2 with TRBJ2-3, with no clear D. Germline values: CDR1 LGHNA, CDR2 YNFKEQ. Trimming left V 5 bases short and J 5 bases short, with 8 bases between. CDR3 length: 12 amino acids. CDR3 sequence reads: CASSARRDTQYF. The CDR3 DNA sequence: TGTGCCAGCAGCGCAAGGCGAGATACGCAGTATTTT.

This clonotype has ten or more counts. This sequence joins TRBV7-9 and TRBJ2-1; D is undetermined. Germline assignment: CDR1 SEHNR and CDR2 FQNEAQ (reference sequence). The CDR3 is made up of 15 amino acids. V was cut by 3 bases and J by 0 bases, with 9 bases left in between. This chain's CDR3 is CASSFDSGSYNEQFF. In DNA form, the CDR3 reads TGTGCCAGCAGCTTTGACTCCGGCTCCTACAATGAGCAGTTCTTC.

Many counts were recorded for this clonotype. J is TRBJ1-5 and V is TRBV4-2; 9 bases match TRBD1. The CDR3 length is 15 residues. Germline V gene lookup returns CDR1 LGHNA and CDR2 YNFKEQ. J was trimmed by 5 bases and V by 6 bases; bases with no gene match: 8. CDR3 in DNA: TGTGCCAGCAGAGCGACAGGGGGGCGTTATCAGCCCCAGCATTTT. Encoded protein: CASRATGGRYQPQHF.

This clonotype has at least ten counts. The chain combines TRBV4-3 with TRBJ2-5, with D uncertain. Trimming took off 4 bases at V and 2 bases at J, with 14 bases between the two ends. This CDR3 is built from 15 residues. Per the germline V gene, CDR1 is LGHNA and CDR2 is YSLEER. CDR3 coding DNA: TGCGCCAGCAGCCCCACTCCCGCGGCGCAAGAGACCCAGTACTTC. It is translated as CASSPTPAAQETQYF.

This clonotype was counted at least ten times. The J gene is TRBJ2-6, the V gene TRBV4-2; D gene unclear. CDR3 length: 16 amino acids. The germline V gene has CDR1 LGHNA and CDR2 YNFKEQ. With 3 bases removed from V and 0 bases from J, the gap between germline ends came to 9 bases. The chain's CDR3 is CASSHEPGSGANVLTF. The DNA of the CDR3 is TGTGCCAGCAGCCACGAACCAGGCTCTGGGGCCAACGTCCTGACTTTC.

In this sample, this clonotype turned up many times. This chain uses TRBV28 with TRBJ2-1, with 10 positions matching TRBD2. Trimming removed 8 bases from V and 8 bases from J; junction bases left unmatched: 6. The CDR3 has 13 residues. Germline assignment: CDR1 MDHEN and CDR2 SYDVKM. CDR3 region: CASQRGGPYEQFF. The DNA for the CDR3 is TGTGCCAGCCAGCGGGGGGGCCCGTATGAGCAGTTCTTC.

Ten or more counts support this clonotype. The CDR3 is CASSFDATGGRNEQFF. The DNA for the CDR3 is TGTGCCAGCAGTTTCGATGCAACGGGGGGGCGTAATGAGCAGTTCTTC. This chain connects TRBV7-3 to TRBJ2-1, with 8 bases matching TRBD2. The CDR3 totals 16 residues. V lost 6 bases and J lost 7; bases outside the gene matches: 14. From germline, CDR1 is SGHTA and CDR2 FQGTGA.

The chain joins TRBV6-2 or TRBV6-3 to TRBJ1-1; D possibly corresponds to TRBD1 (6 bases). The germline V and J ends were trimmed by 2 bases and 8 bases, with 12 bases remaining between them. This CDR3 comprises 13 residues. Per germline, CDR1 MNHEY and CDR2 SVGEGT. The chain's CDR3 is CASSYGRQVEAFF. In nucleotides, the CDR3 is TGTGCCAGCAGTTACGGAAGACAGGTGGAAGCTTTCTTT.

This clonotype came up many times. The gene calls are TRBV4-2 and TRBJ1-5, with TRBD1 matching 7 bases. The V gene end was trimmed by 0 bases and the J gene end by 5 bases; junction bases not matched to a gene: 7. The germline CDR1 and CDR2 sequences are LGHNA and YNFKEQ. CDR3 length: 16 residues. CDR3 protein: CASSQEAGGGYQPQHF. CDR3 nucleotides: TGTGCCAGCAGCCAAGAGGCAGGGGGGGGATATCAGCCCCAGCATTTT.

This clonotype has at least ten counts. The rearrangement joins TRBV5-5 to TRBJ2-1; 9 bases match TRBD2. The V gene's germline CDR1 is SGHKS and CDR2 YYEKEE (reference sequence). The V segment lost 4 bases and the J segment 1 base; nucleotides outside the gene matches: 6. The CDR3 is made up of 16 amino acids. The CDR3 spells CASSLSGGRSYNEQFF. CDR3 bases: TGTGCCAGCAGCCTCAGCGGGGGGAGGTCCTACAATGAGCAGTTCTTC. Looking up the rest from reference TRBV5-5 and TRBJ2-1 gives the full variable domain: DAGVTQSPTHLIKTRGQQVTLRCSPISGHKSVSWYQQVLGQGPQFIFQYYEKEERGRGNFPDRFSARQFPNYSSELNVNALLLGDSALYLCASSLSGGRSYNEQFFGPGTRLTVL.

This clonotype is termed medium-sized. The chain carries TRBV20-1 and TRBJ2-2; weak D call: TRBD2 (5 bases). V dropped 0 bases and J dropped 4 bases, with 9 bases sitting between them. The germline V gene encodes CDR1 DFQATT and CDR2 SNEGSKA (reference sequence). The CDR3 length is 14 residues. CDR3 DNA: TGCAGTGCTAGAGACCGGGAATCCACCGGGGAGCTGTTTTTT. Translation: CSARDRESTGELFF.

In this sample, this clonotype turned up a few times. This may stem from a read error, because a much larger clone lies one nucleotide away. The chain combines TRBV7-3 with TRBJ2-3; unclear D gene. Looked up from germline, CDR1 is SGHTA and CDR2 is FQGTGA. V was pared by 4 bases and J by 5 bases, with 4 bases between. This CDR3 has 11 residues. DNA of the CDR3: TGTGCCAGCAGCTGGGGAGATACGCAGTATTTT. Encoded protein: CASSWGDTQYF.

This clonotype has a single count. This clone may be a read error of a much larger clone one base away. The chain combines TRBV3-1 with TRBJ1-5, with unresolved D. The CDR3 extends over 14 amino acids. Germline-derived CDR1 and CDR2 are LGHDT and YNNKEL (reference sequence). CDR3 nucleotide sequence: TGTGCCAGCAGCCAATCAGTAAGCAATCAGCCCCAGAATTTT. Translating it yields CASSQSVSNQPQNF.

This clonotype occurred many times. The rearrangement uses TRBV18 and TRBJ2-3; D unclear. V was pared by 6 bases and J by 5 bases, with 15 bases between. The CDR3 runs 14 residues. CDR1 and CDR2 (germline): KGHSH, LQKENI. The CDR3 nucleotides read TGTGCCAGCTCCTTTTATGGGGTCGGAGATACGCAGTATTTT. Its protein product is CASSFYGVGDTQYF.

V is TRBV18 and J is TRBJ2-2; D possibly corresponds to TRBD2 (6 bases). V lost 6 bases to trimming and J lost 0 bases, with 11 bases between them. The CDR3 is 15 residues long. Per germline, CDR1 KGHSH and CDR2 LQKENI. The CDR3, as DNA: TGTGCCAGCTCGCCTGCGGGATCGAACACCGGGGAGCTGTTTTTT. It translates to CASSPAGSNTGELFF.

This clonotype was counted many times. J is TRBJ2-7 and V is TRBV7-2; TRBD1 matches at 7 bases. Germline assignment: CDR1 SGHTA and CDR2 FQGNSA. The CDR3 length is 16 residues. J gave up 4 bases and V 1 base, and 10 bases lay outside the gene matches. The CDR3 protein is CASSLDLNRGGYEQYF. The CDR3 bases are TGTGCCAGCAGCTTAGATTTAAACAGGGGCGGATACGAGCAGTACTTC.

This clonotype was seen repeatedly, ten times or more. V and J are TRBV5-6 and TRBJ2-5; perhaps TRBD1 as D (6 bases). Trimming took off 4 bases at V and 6 bases at J, with 16 bases between the two ends. The germline gives CDR1 SGHDT, CDR2 YYEEEE. This CDR3 spans 14 amino acids. CDR3 region: CASSPWDTRQTQYF. The CDR3 DNA reads TGTGCCAGCAGCCCGTGGGACACCAGGCAGACCCAGTACTTC.

V usage is TRBV2 and J usage is TRBJ1-5; TRBD1 matches 8 bases. The CDR3 has 15 residues. Germline V lookup: CDR1 SNHLY, CDR2 FYNNEI. The trim removed 5 bases at V and 7 bases at J, leaving 10 bases unmatched. The CDR3 DNA is TGTGCCAGCAGTATCGACAGGGGTGGAAAACAGCCCCAGCATTTT. Translation gives CASSIDRGGKQPQHF.

In its sample, this clonotype is medium-sized. The rearrangement links TRBV29-1 to TRBJ1-1, with D uncertain. The V and J ends lost 4 bases and 0 bases respectively, with 6 bases between them. The germline CDR1 and CDR2 sequences are SQVTM and ANQGSEA. This CDR3 has 12 residues. The CDR3 sequence: CSVGEMNTEAFF. The CDR3 nucleotides are TGCAGCGTTGGGGAGATGAACACTGAAGCTTTCTTT.